Below, 30 T cell receptor beta chains from the same sample are listed, as sequenced in a study of siplizumab effects on memory and regulatory T cells. The repertoire was sequenced with immunoSEQ multiplex PCR; TCRdb's copy has only in-frame clones and lacks some. The repertoire has some 100,000 clones, 80% to 95% of them found once; the top ten carry around 12%. Material: non-Treg CD4+ T cells sorted from blood. Every receptor here comes from a human donor in good health.

The gene calls are TRBV2 and TRBJ2-1, with 8 bases aligning to TRBD1. Germline CDR1 SNHLY, CDR2 FYNNEI. The CDR3 totals 14 residues. With 10 bases clipped from V and 4 bases from J, the junction kept 9 bases outside the gene matches. The CDR3 loop is CATQPGTGYNEQFF. The CDR3 coding sequence is TGTGCCACCCAACCCGGGACAGGATACAATGAGCAGTTCTTC.

The chain uses TRBV29-1 and TRBJ2-5; D is unclear. This CDR3 region has 13 residues. V lost 4 bases and J 4 bases, leaving 13 bases between the germline ends. Germline CDR1 reads SQVTM; CDR2 reads ANQGSEA. The CDR3 bases are TGCAGCGTTGGAGCATTCAATCTAGAGACCCAGTACTTC. Amino acid sequence: CSVGAFNLETQYF.

This clone was counted a few times. V is TRBV6-6 and J is TRBJ2-3, with a weak D call TRBD2 (5 bases). Germline V gene lookup returns CDR1 MNHNY and CDR2 SVGAGI (reference sequence). The CDR3 is made up of 12 amino acids. V dropped 7 bases and J dropped 7 bases, with 12 bases sitting between them. CDR3 amino acids: CASTVTGYTQYF. Written as DNA, the CDR3 is TGTGCCAGCACCGTCACGGGGTATACGCAGTATTTT.

The rearrangement uses TRBV14 and TRBJ1-1, with D tentatively TRBD1 (6 bases). The CDR3 loop spans 15 amino acids. The germline V gene has CDR1 SGHDN and CDR2 FVKESK. Between the trimmed V and J ends, which lost 4 bases and 0 bases, there was a span of 12 bases. CDR3 sequence reads: CASSPKQGLNTEAFF. CDR3 nucleotides: TGTGCCAGCAGCCCGAAGCAGGGGCTGAACACTGAAGCTTTCTTT. Supplemented by reference TRBV14 and TRBJ1-1, the full variable domain reads EAGVTQFPSHSVIEKGQTVTLRCDPISGHDNLYWYRRVMGKEIKFLLHFVKESKQDESGMPNNRFLAERTGGTYSTLKVQPAELEDSGVYFCASSPKQGLNTEAFFGQGTRLTVV.

The V gene is TRBV7-3, the J gene TRBJ2-5; 10 nucleotides align to TRBD2. CDR3 size: 16 residues. With V trimmed by 5 bases and J by 6 bases, 12 bases remained unmatched. CDR1 is SGHTA and CDR2 is FQGTGA in the germline V gene. The CDR3 here is CASSTGPMTSGQTQYF. CDR3 coding DNA: TGTGCCAGCAGCACGGGGCCGATGACTAGCGGGCAGACCCAGTACTTC.

This chain links TRBV27 with TRBJ2-1, with D unclear. There are 15 residues in the CDR3. The germline V gene has CDR1 MNHEY and CDR2 SMNVEV (reference sequence). V lost 5 bases, J lost 0 bases, and 11 bases lay in between. The DNA for the CDR3 is TGTGCCAGCAGTCAGAACTACCGCTCCTACAATGAGCAGTTCTTC. Its protein product is CASSQNYRSYNEQFF.

The chain recombines TRBV7-2 with TRBJ2-2; the D is unclear. Germline V CDR1 and CDR2: SGHTA, FQGNSA. This CDR3 is built from 12 residues. Trimming shortened V by 2 bases and J by 2 bases, and 0 bases separated the two germline ends. CDR3 DNA: TGTGCCAGCAGCTTAAACACCGGGGAGCTGTTTTTT. Residues: CASSLNTGELFF.

Note on this clone: Compared with germline, one end of the junction differs, possibly owing to a read error. Other DNA sequences within the sample encode an identical CDR3. The rearrangement links TRBV6-6 to TRBJ2-2, with 8 bases aligning to TRBD1. The CDR3 has 14 amino acids. Germline V gene lookup returns CDR1 MNHNY and CDR2 SVGAGI (reference sequence). The CDR3 region is CACSGQGGAGELFF. The CDR3 DNA follows: TGTGCCTGCAGCGGACAGGGTGGGGCCGGGGAGCTGTTTTTT.

The CDR3 spells CARSAKPSYEQYF. Here the CDR3 DNA reads TGTGCAAGGAGTGCAAAACCATCCTACGAGCAGTACTTC. This rearrangement joins TRBV12-5 to TRBJ2-7; D unresolved. CDR1 LGHNT and CDR2 FRNRAP come from the germline V gene. The CDR3 extends over 13 amino acids.

The gene calls are TRBV10-3 and TRBJ2-3; the match to TRBD2 covers 15 bases. CDR3 size: 18 residues. CDR1 is ENHRY and CDR2 is SYGVKD in the germline V gene. The V and J ends lost 8 bases and 4 bases, in that order; junction bases with no gene match: 13. The CDR3 DNA sequence: TGTGCCATCTGCCCCGGACTAGCGGGAGGGCTTGGGGCAGATACGCAGTATTTT. As protein: CAICPGLAGGLGADTQYF.

This clone was recorded once. J is TRBJ2-1 and V is TRBV6-1; 15 bases map to TRBD2. CDR1 and CDR2 (germline): MNHNS, SASEGT. V lost 2 bases to trimming and J lost 3 bases; unmatched junction nucleotides: 14. The CDR3 is 21 residues long. CDR3 sequence (DNA): TGTGCCAGCAGTGAAACGGGTGAGGGGACTAGCGGGAGGTATTTCTACAATGAGCAGTTCTTC. It is translated as CASSETGEGTSGRYFYNEQFF.

The V call is TRBV19, the J call TRBJ1-4; no clear D. The CDR3 has 15 residues. The germline V gene encodes CDR1 LNHDA and CDR2 SQIVND (reference sequence). V was cut by 6 bases and J by 0 bases, with 11 bases left in between. Written as DNA, the CDR3 is TGTGCCAGTAGGTCATACACAGCAACTAATGAAAAACTGTTTTTT. It translates to CASRSYTATNEKLFF.

This chain links TRBV11-1 with TRBJ2-6, with 9 positions matching TRBD1. The CDR3 loop spans 18 amino acids. V dropped 5 bases and J dropped 2; count of bases not matched to a gene: 10. In germline, CDR1 is SGHAT, CDR2 FQDESV (reference sequence). CDR3 loop: CASSPGQGIAAGANVLTF. The CDR3 DNA follows: TGTGCCAGCAGCCCGGGACAGGGAATAGCTGCTGGGGCCAACGTCCTGACTTTC. Complete variable domain (other parts from reference TRBV11-1 and TRBJ2-6): EAEVAQSPRYKITEKSQAVAFWCDPISGHATLYWYRQILGQGPELLVQFQDESVVDDSQLPKDRFSAERLKGVDSTLKIQPAELGDSAMYLCASSPGQGIAAGANVLTFGAGSRLTVL.

V usage is TRBV7-9 and J usage is TRBJ2-7, with a weak D call TRBD1 (6 bases). From germline, CDR1 is SEHNR and CDR2 FQNEAQ (reference sequence). This CDR3 has 14 residues. Trimming cost V 2 bases and J 3 bases, with 11 bases left between them. The CDR3 spells CASSLSGEIYEQYF. CDR3 nucleotides: TGTGCCAGCAGCTTATCAGGGGAGATCTACGAGCAGTACTTC.

The chain joins TRBV29-1 to TRBJ2-3, with 10 bases identical to TRBD2. CDR3 size: 13 residues. Germline CDR1 is SQVTM and CDR2 is ANQGSEA. Trimming removed 7 bases from V and 5 bases from J; junction bases left unmatched: 6. For the CDR3, the DNA is TGCAGCGGAGCGGGAGGGCCTATAGATACGCAGTATTTT. Residues: CSGAGGPIDTQYF.

The V call is TRBV7-8, the J call TRBJ1-4, with D maybe TRBD1 (6 bases). The germline gives CDR1 SGHVS, CDR2 FQNEAQ. There are 13 residues in the CDR3. Trimming stripped 5 bases from V and 8 bases from J, with 12 bases between. The CDR3 region has the DNA TGTGCCAGCAGCAGGGGGGTAGGGGAAAAACTGTTTTTT. This translates into CASSRGVGEKLFF.

The CDR3 sequence: CASSLGLAGITYNEQFF. Written as DNA, the CDR3 is TGTGCCAGCAGCTTAGGACTAGCGGGAATAACCTACAATGAGCAGTTCTTC. The chain links TRBV11-3 to TRBJ2-1; 11 nucleotides line up with TRBD2. The length of the CDR3 is 17 residues. The V gene's germline CDR1 is SGHNT and CDR2 YENEEA. V was pared by 1 base and J by 2 bases, with 4 bases of the junction left unmatched.

CDR3 coding DNA: TGTGCCAGCAGCCCGGACAGGGGGAATGAGCAGTTCTTC. Translation: CASSPDRGNEQFF. The V gene is TRBV4-2, the J gene TRBJ2-1; 10 bases map to TRBD1. In germline, CDR1 is LGHNA, CDR2 YNFKEQ. V lost 4 bases and J lost 7; bases outside the gene matches: 1. The length of the CDR3 is 13 residues.

V gene TRBV9 combines with J gene TRBJ2-1; maybe TRBD2 (6 bases). V gave up 0 bases and J gave up 1 base, with 11 bases separating them. The CDR3 is made up of 16 amino acids. In germline, CDR1 is SGDLS, CDR2 YYNGEE. The CDR3 loop reads CASSVGVGSSYNEQFF. For the CDR3, the DNA is TGTGCCAGCAGCGTAGGAGTCGGGAGTTCCTACAATGAGCAGTTCTTC.

This chain uses TRBV14 with TRBJ2-1; D possibly uses TRBD1 or TRBD2 (5 bases each). V gave up 1 base and J gave up 8 bases, with 18 bases separating them. Per the germline V gene, CDR1 is SGHDN and CDR2 is FVKESK. CDR3 length equals 16 residues. CDR3: CASSQVGRELWDEQFF. The CDR3 DNA reads as TGTGCCAGCAGCCAAGTGGGCAGGGAGTTATGGGATGAGCAGTTCTTC.

V and J are TRBV4-3 and TRBJ2-3; 9 positions match TRBD1. V was clipped by 1 base and J by 4 bases; unmatched bases: 9. Germline V lookup: CDR1 LGHNA, CDR2 YSLEER. The length of the CDR3 is 17 residues. The CDR3 is CASSQGRQGGISDTQYF. The CDR3 DNA is TGCGCCAGCAGCCAAGGACGACAGGGGGGCATTTCAGATACGCAGTATTTT.

This chain joins TRBV7-9 and TRBJ1-1; D not resolved. Germline-derived CDR1 and CDR2 are SEHNR and FQNEAQ (reference sequence). Trimming removed 2 bases at V and 10 bases at J, with 17 bases between. The CDR3 length is 14 residues. The CDR3 DNA sequence: TGTGCCAGCAGCTTACCTTCGGGTTCTGAGTTAGCTTTCTTT. It specifies CASSLPSGSELAFF. Full variable domain (rest looked up from reference TRBV7-9 and TRBJ1-1): DTGVSQNPRHKITKRGQNVTFRCDPISEHNRLYWYRQTLGQGPEFLTYFQNEAQLEKSRLLSDRFSAERPKGSFSTLEIQRTEQGDSAMYLCASSLPSGSELAFFGQGTRLTVV.

V usage is TRBV27 and J usage is TRBJ1-4, with D possibly matching TRBD1 (6 bases). The V gene lost 5 bases and the J gene lost 7 bases, with 26 bases spanning the gap. CDR1 MNHEY and CDR2 SMNVEV come from the germline V gene (reference sequence). The CDR3 runs 18 residues. The CDR3 bases are TGTGCCAGCAGTCGGAAAGCGGGGGGCCTGATACGTGGTGAAAAACTGTTTTTT. Its translation: CASSRKAGGLIRGEKLFF.

The chain links TRBV19 to TRBJ2-7; 13 nucleotides line up with TRBD2. Trimming removed 5 bases from V and 0 bases from J; junction bases left unmatched: 16. CDR1 and CDR2 (germline): LNHDA, SQIVND (reference sequence). The CDR3 extends over 20 amino acids. The CDR3 sequence: CASSFFHPGTSGTVSYEQYF. In DNA form, the CDR3 reads TGTGCCAGTAGTTTCTTTCATCCCGGGACTAGCGGGACCGTCTCCTACGAGCAGTACTTC.

About this clone: Other DNA sequences within the sample encode an identical CDR3. The CDR3 DNA reads as TGTGCCAGCAGTTTACAGACAGATACGCAGTATTTT. Translated: CASSLQTDTQYF. This chain connects TRBV28 to TRBJ2-3; unclear D gene. The V and J ends lost 2 bases and 3 bases respectively, with 3 bases between them. Per the germline V gene, CDR1 is MDHEN and CDR2 is SYDVKM. This CDR3 spans 12 amino acids.

The chain carries TRBV7-2 and TRBJ2-5; 9 nucleotides match TRBD2. The germline gives CDR1 SGHTA, CDR2 FQGNSA. With 2 bases clipped from V and 3 bases from J, the junction kept 13 bases outside the gene matches. The CDR3 is 18 amino acids. In DNA form, the CDR3 reads TGTGCCAGCAGCTTATTTCCGAGCGGGAGGATGGTTGAAGAGACCCAGTACTTC. It yields the protein CASSLFPSGRMVEETQYF.

The genes are TRBV14 and TRBJ2-1; perhaps TRBD2 as D (5 bases). Germline CDR1 and CDR2: SGHDN and FVKESK. V was trimmed by 7 bases and J by 7 bases, leaving 23 bases between them. The CDR3 is 16 amino acids. The CDR3, as DNA: TGTGCCAGCACCGAGAGGGAGTCTCCCTACGGGAATGAGCAGTTCTTC. Encoded protein: CASTERESPYGNEQFF.

This chain joins TRBV5-4 and TRBJ2-3, with a possible D match to TRBD2 (6 bases). V dropped 1 base and J dropped 4 bases, with 13 bases sitting between them. The CDR3 length is 15 residues. The germline CDR1 and CDR2 sequences are SGHNT and YYREEE (reference sequence). As DNA, the CDR3 is TGTGCCAGCAGCTTGCGGCGGGACGCGCCAGATACGCAGTATTTT. Translating gives CASSLRRDAPDTQYF. The full variable domain, its missing parts supplied by reference TRBV5-4 and TRBJ2-3, is ETGVTQSPTHLIKTRGQQVTLRCSSQSGHNTVSWYQQALGQGPQFIFQYYREEENGRGNFPPRFSGLQFPNYSSELNVNALELDDSALYLCASSLRRDAPDTQYFGPGTRLTVL.

The chain uses TRBV19 and TRBJ2-7, with 7 bases that match TRBD1. J was trimmed by 3 bases and V by 9 bases; bases with no gene match: 14. CDR1 LNHDA and CDR2 SQIVND come from the germline V gene (reference sequence). This CDR3 region has 15 residues. CDR3 residues: CASQEVGTVSYEQYF. In DNA form, the CDR3 reads TGTGCCAGCCAGGAAGTTGGGACAGTCAGCTACGAGCAGTACTTC.

The rearrangement uses TRBV29-1 and TRBJ2-7; the match to TRBD2 covers 7 bases. Per the germline V gene, CDR1 is SQVTM and CDR2 is ANQGSEA. The CDR3 covers 13 residues. V shed 6 bases and J 4 bases; nucleotides not matched to a gene: 9. CDR3 sequence (DNA): TGCAGCGTACAAAGCGTAGCGGGTTACGAGCAGTACTTC. Residues: CSVQSVAGYEQYF.